What follows are 8 T cell receptor beta chains derived from one specimen sequenced in a study of T cell responses to AZD1222 COVID-19 vaccine. Profiled with immunoSEQ multiplex PCR; TCRdb holds only in-frame clones, not every one. The table lists about 130,000 clones, roughly 93% of them singletons. The sequenced sample was peripheral blood, obtained on day 0 of AZD1222 vaccination. These TCRs come from an adult in good health.

The chain uses TRBV29-1 and TRBJ1-6, with a tentative D call TRBD1 (6 bases). This CDR3 is built from 12 residues. CDR1 and CDR2 from the germline V gene are SQVTM and ANQGSEA. The germline V and J ends were trimmed by 0 bases and 15 bases, with 12 bases remaining between them. The CDR3 protein is CSVEDLRGVLHF. The DNA of the CDR3 is TGCAGCGTTGAAGACCTCAGGGGAGTCCTCCACTTT.

V and J are TRBV29-1 and TRBJ1-6; 9 nucleotides line up with TRBD1. Germline V gene data show CDR1 as SQVTM and CDR2 as ANQGSEA. J lost 7 bases, V lost 8 bases, and 6 bases had no gene match. CDR3 size: 13 residues. The CDR3 protein is CSSRTGENSPLHF. For the CDR3, the DNA is TGCAGCTCGAGGACAGGGGAGAATTCACCCCTCCACTTT.

The J gene is TRBJ2-7, the V gene TRBV20-1; D gene ambiguous. CDR1 and CDR2 from the germline V gene are DFQATT and SNEGSKA (reference sequence). Deletions cut 3 bases from V and 4 bases from J, with 13 bases between. This CDR3 is 13 amino acids long. CDR3 loop: CSASGAEAYEQYF. In nucleotides, the CDR3 is TGCAGTGCTAGTGGAGCCGAGGCTTACGAGCAGTACTTC.

The chain couples TRBV5-1 to TRBJ2-1; the match to TRBD2 covers 12 bases. V lost 3 bases and J lost 6; bases outside the gene matches: 10. Germline values: CDR1 SGHRS, CDR2 YFSETQ. This CDR3 contains 17 residues. The CDR3 sequence: CASSYQSGTSGSNEQFF. The DNA of the CDR3 is TGCGCCAGCAGCTACCAATCCGGGACTAGCGGGTCCAATGAGCAGTTCTTC.

The CDR3, as DNA: TGTGCCAGCAGTGCCGATCGCCGCTATGGCTACACCTTC. As protein: CASSADRRYGYTF. This chain uses TRBV12-3 or TRBV12-4 with TRBJ1-2; D gene unclear. Trimming removed 5 bases from V and 4 bases from J, with 11 bases in between. The length of the CDR3 is 13 residues.

The V gene is TRBV30, the J gene TRBJ1-1; D gene ambiguous. This CDR3 has 13 residues. The V end was cut by 2 bases, the J end by 1 base, with 8 bases between. CDR1 GTSNPN and CDR2 SVGIG come from the germline V gene (reference sequence). CDR3 DNA: TGTGCCTGGAGTTATAATGGGAACACTGAAGCTTTCTTT. Translated: CAWSYNGNTEAFF.

V usage is TRBV18 and J usage is TRBJ2-1; the D gene is possibly TRBD2 (5 bases). CDR3 length: 15 residues. Germline loops: CDR1 KGHSH, CDR2 LQKENI. V dropped 4 bases and J dropped 1 base, with 11 bases sitting between them. For the CDR3, the DNA is TGTGCCAGCTCACGGACTGGAACTTCCTACAATGAGCAGTTCTTC. Amino acids: CASSRTGTSYNEQFF.

This rearrangement joins TRBV15 to TRBJ2-3, with D tentatively TRBD2 (6 bases). Trimming removed 7 bases at V and 2 bases at J, with 10 bases between. The CDR3 is made up of 13 amino acids. CDR1 LNHNV and CDR2 YYDKDF come from the germline V gene (reference sequence). The CDR3 loop is CATNRDFTDTQYF. In DNA, the CDR3 is TGTGCCACCAATCGGGACTTCACAGATACGCAGTATTTT.